The T cell receptor (beta chain) described here comes from a study of OX40 agonist ivuxolimab in advanced cancers. Germline V gene lookup returns CDR1 KGHSH and CDR2 LQKENI. V gave up 3 bases and J gave up 0 bases; unmatched junction bases: 3. The CDR3 sequence is 16 residues long. Baseline was the first blood sampling point, followed by cycle 4 day 1 and cycle 7 day 1. The assay was immunoSEQ multiplex PCR, and TCRdb's table has in-frame clones only and misses some. This table holds some 80,000 clones, 92% found once. This clone was found once. The specimen was CD4+ or CD8+ T cells sorted from blood, collected in a trial of the OX40 agonist ivuxolimab. The sequence derives from an adult with an advanced solid tumor such as melanoma, head and neck, liver or kidney cancer. This chain uses TRBV18 with TRBJ2-1; 9 nucleotides line up with TRBD1. In DNA, the CDR3 is TGTGCCAGCTCACCCTCGGGACAGGGCTCCTACAATGAGCAGTTCTTC. Encoded protein: CASSPSGQGSYNEQFF.